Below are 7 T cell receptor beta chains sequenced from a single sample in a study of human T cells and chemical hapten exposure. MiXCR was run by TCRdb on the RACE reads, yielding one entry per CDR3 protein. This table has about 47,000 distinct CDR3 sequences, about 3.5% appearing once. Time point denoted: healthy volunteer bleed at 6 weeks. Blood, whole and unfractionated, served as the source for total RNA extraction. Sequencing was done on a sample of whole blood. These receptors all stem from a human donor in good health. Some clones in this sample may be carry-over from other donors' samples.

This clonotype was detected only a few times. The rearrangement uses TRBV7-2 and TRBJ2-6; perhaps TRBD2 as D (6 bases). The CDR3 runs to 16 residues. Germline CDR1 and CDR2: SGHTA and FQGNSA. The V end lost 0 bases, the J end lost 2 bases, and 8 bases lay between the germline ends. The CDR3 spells CASSLAWGAGANVLTF. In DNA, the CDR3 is TGTGCCAGCAGCTTAGCGTGGGGGGCTGGGGCCAACGTCCTGACTTTC.

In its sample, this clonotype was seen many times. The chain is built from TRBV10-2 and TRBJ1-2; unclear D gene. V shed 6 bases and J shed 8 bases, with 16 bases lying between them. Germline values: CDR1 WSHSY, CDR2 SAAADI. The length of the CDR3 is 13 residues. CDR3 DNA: TGCGCCAGCAGCGTCGACGGCCGGGCGGGCTACACCTTC. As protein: CASSVDGRAGYTF.

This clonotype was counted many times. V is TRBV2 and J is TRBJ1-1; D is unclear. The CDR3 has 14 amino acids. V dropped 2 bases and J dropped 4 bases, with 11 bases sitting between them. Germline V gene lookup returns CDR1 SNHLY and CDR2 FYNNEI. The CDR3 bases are TGTGCCAGCAGTGAAAAGGGCCTGGGCACTGAAGCTTTCTTT. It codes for CASSEKGLGTEAFF.

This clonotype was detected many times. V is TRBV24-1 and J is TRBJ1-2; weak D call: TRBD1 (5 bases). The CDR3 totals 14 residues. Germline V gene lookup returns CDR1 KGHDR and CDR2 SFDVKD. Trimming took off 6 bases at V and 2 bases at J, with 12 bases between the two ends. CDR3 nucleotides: TGTGCCACCAGTCCTGCCGGGACCAACTATGGCTACACCTTC. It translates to CATSPAGTNYGYTF.

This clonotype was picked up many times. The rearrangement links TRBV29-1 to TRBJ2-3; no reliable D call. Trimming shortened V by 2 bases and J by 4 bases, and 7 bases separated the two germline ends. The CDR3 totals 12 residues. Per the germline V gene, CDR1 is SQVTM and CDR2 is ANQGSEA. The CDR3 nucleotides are TGCAGCGTTGAACTAGGGTCAGATACGCAGTATTTT. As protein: CSVELGSDTQYF.

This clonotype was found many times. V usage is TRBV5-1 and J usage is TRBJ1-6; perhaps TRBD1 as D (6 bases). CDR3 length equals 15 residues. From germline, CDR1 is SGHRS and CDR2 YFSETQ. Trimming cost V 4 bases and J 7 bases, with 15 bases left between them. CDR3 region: CASSVGHGGNSPLHF. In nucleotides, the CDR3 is TGCGCCAGCAGCGTGGGACACGGTGGAAATTCACCCCTCCACTTT.

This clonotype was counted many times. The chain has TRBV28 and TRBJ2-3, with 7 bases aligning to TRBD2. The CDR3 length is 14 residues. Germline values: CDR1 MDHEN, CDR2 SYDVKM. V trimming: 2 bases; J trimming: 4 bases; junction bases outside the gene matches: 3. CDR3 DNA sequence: TGTGCCAGCAGTTTAGCGGGAGAGGCAGATACGCAGTATTTT. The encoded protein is CASSLAGEADTQYF.